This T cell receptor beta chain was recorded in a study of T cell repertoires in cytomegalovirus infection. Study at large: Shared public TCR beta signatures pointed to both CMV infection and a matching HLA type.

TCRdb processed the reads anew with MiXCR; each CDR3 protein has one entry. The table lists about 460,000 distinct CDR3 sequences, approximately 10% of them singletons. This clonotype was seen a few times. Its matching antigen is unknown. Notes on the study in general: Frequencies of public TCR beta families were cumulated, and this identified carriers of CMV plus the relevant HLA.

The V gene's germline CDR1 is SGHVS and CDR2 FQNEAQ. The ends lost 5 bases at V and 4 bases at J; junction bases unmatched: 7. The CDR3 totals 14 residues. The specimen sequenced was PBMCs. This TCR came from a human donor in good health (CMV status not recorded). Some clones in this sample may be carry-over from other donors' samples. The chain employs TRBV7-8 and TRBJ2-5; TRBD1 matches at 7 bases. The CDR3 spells CASSPGQNLETQYF. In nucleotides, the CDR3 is TGTGCCAGCAGCCCGGGACAGAACTTAGAGACCCAGTACTTC. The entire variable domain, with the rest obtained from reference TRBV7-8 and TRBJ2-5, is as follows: GAGVSQSPRYKVAKRGQDVALRCDPISGHVSLFWYQQALGQGPEFLTYFQNEAQLDKSGLPSDRFFAERPEGSVSTLKIQRTQQEDSAVYLCASSPGQNLETQYFGPGTRLLVL.